Below are 10 T cell receptor beta chains sequenced from a single sample in a study of neoadjuvant nivolumab and ipilimumab in lung cancer. Clones were sequenced by immunoSEQ multiplex PCR, and TCRdb holds only the in-frame ones, with some missing. The profile shows about 7,300 clones, about 85% of them singletons. The sequencing here drew on tumor tissue, taken after neoadjuvant nivolumab, alone or with ipilimumab, at or shortly before surgery. The receptors derive from an adult with non-small cell lung cancer.

This rearrangement joins TRBV30 to TRBJ1-4, with 7 positions matching TRBD1. This CDR3 region has 14 residues. J lost 4 bases, V lost 0 bases, and 2 bases had no gene match. Germline values: CDR1 GTSNPN, CDR2 SVGIG (reference sequence). CDR3 in amino acids: CAWSVGQINEKLFF. Written as DNA, the CDR3 is TGTGCCTGGAGTGTGGGACAGATTAATGAAAAACTGTTTTTT.

The chain uses TRBV5-6 and TRBJ1-6; TRBD1 agrees at 8 bases. The CDR3 has 13 amino acids. CDR1 is SGHDT and CDR2 is YYEEEE in the germline V gene. V was clipped by 7 bases and J by 9 bases; unmatched bases: 6. CDR3 sequence reads: CASGRTGFSPLHF. The CDR3 DNA reads as TGTGCCAGCGGTCGGACAGGGTTTTCACCCCTCCACTTT.

The V gene is TRBV2, the J gene TRBJ1-4; 8 bases are shared with TRBD1. This CDR3 spans 15 amino acids. V was pared by 5 bases and J by 8 bases, with 10 bases of the junction left unmatched. Germline lookup yields CDR1 SNHLY and CDR2 FYNNEI. Here the CDR3 reads CASSYQGALGEKLFF. CDR3 DNA sequence: TGTGCCAGCAGTTACCAGGGGGCCCTCGGCGAAAAACTGTTTTTT.

The sample holds one count of this clone. The rearrangement uses TRBV4-1 and TRBJ2-1; D tentatively reads TRBD1 or TRBD2 (5 bases each). Trimming stripped 4 bases from V and 0 bases from J, with 13 bases between. The CDR3 contains 16 residues. Germline CDR1 reads MGHRA; CDR2 reads YSYEKL. The chain's CDR3 is CASSRNPGGSYNEQFF. The CDR3 DNA sequence: TGCGCCAGCAGCCGAAACCCTGGGGGCTCCTACAATGAGCAGTTCTTC.

This chain links TRBV27 with TRBJ2-7; the D gene is possibly TRBD1 (5 bases). The CDR3 runs 15 residues. CDR1 and CDR2 from the germline V gene are MNHEY and SMNVEV (reference sequence). Trimming pared 2 bases from V and 1 base from J, leaving 12 bases between. For the CDR3, the DNA is TGTGCCAGCAGTTTACAGGCAGGGCCATCCTACGAGCAGTACTTC. Its translation: CASSLQAGPSYEQYF.

The chain combines TRBV5-6 with TRBJ2-2; possible D gene TRBD1, 6 bases. The germline V and J ends were trimmed by 1 base and 4 bases, with 14 bases remaining between them. The CDR3 covers 16 residues. Germline CDR1 is SGHDT and CDR2 is YYEEEE. CDR3 loop: CASSLQGIVPTGELFF. CDR3 DNA sequence: TGTGCCAGCAGCTTGCAGGGGATCGTCCCCACCGGGGAGCTGTTTTTT.

This chain connects TRBV6-1 to TRBJ2-1; D not certain. Deletions cut 2 bases from V and 7 bases from J, with 18 bases between. CDR1 is MNHNS and CDR2 is SASEGT in the germline V gene. The CDR3 covers 16 residues. Here the CDR3 DNA reads TGTGCCAGCAGTGAATTGTTTGGTCTAGGGCGGAATGAGCAGTTCTTC. It encodes CASSELFGLGRNEQFF.

Details on this clone: Mismatch with germline at one junction end may stem from a read error. J is TRBJ1-5 and V is TRBV14; D not certain. CDR3 length: 13 residues. CDR1 is SGHDN and CDR2 is FVKESK in the germline V gene. Here the CDR3 reads CASSKDSNQPQHF. CDR3 DNA sequence: TGTGCCAGCAGCAAAGACAGCAATCAGCCCCAGCATTTT.

The chain uses TRBV5-1 and TRBJ1-2; D not certain. Deletions cut 4 bases from V and 8 bases from J, with 15 bases between. The CDR3 is made up of 13 amino acids. Germline V gene data show CDR1 as SGHRS and CDR2 as YFSETQ. CDR3 in amino acids: CASSPPEVRGYTF. For the CDR3, the DNA is TGCGCCAGCAGCCCCCCCGAGGTGCGAGGCTACACCTTC. Full variable domain (missing parts from reference TRBV5-1 and TRBJ1-2): KAGVTQTPRYLIKTRGQQVTLSCSPISGHRSVSWYQQTPGQGLQFLFEYFSETQRNKGNFPGRFSGRQFSNSRSEMNVSTLELGDSALYLCASSPPEVRGYTFGSGTRLTVV.

To note about this clone: The junction does not match germline at one end; this may be a read error. The V call is TRBV5-1, the J call TRBJ2-1; a weak D match, TRBD1 (6 bases). Germline V gives CDR1 SGHRS, CDR2 YFSETQ. This CDR3 has 14 amino acids. CDR3: CASSLGGPTKQQFF. DNA of the CDR3: TGCGCCAGCAGCTTGGGGGGGCCGACTAAACAGCAATTCTTC.